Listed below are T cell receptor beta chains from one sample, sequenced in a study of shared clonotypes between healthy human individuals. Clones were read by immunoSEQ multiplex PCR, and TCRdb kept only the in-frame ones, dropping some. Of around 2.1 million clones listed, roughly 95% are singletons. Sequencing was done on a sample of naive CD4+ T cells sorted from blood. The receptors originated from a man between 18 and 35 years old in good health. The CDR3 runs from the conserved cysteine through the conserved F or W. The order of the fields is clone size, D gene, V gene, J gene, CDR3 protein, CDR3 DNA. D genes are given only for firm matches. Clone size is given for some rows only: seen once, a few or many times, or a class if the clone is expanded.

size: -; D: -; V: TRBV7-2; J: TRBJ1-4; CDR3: CASSSQRGVGEKLFF; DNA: TGTGCCAGCAGCTCCCAGAGGGGCGTAGGGGAAAAACTGTTTTTT
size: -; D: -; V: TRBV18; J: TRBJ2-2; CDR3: CASSPGQYLGELFF; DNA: TGTGCCAGCTCACCTGGACAGTATTTGGGGGAGCTGTTTTTT
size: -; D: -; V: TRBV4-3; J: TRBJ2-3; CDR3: CASSQSGLVSDTQYF; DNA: TGCGCCAGCAGCCAAAGCGGTTTAGTCTCAGATACGCAGTATTTT
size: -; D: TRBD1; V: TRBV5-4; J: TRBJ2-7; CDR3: CASSSLTGGIYEQYF; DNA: TGTGCCAGCAGCTCCCTGACAGGGGGAATCTACGAGCAGTACTTC
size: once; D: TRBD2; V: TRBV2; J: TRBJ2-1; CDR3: CASRSISGGFYNEQFF; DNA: TGTGCCAGCAGAAGTATTAGCGGGGGGTTTTACAATGAGCAGTTCTTC
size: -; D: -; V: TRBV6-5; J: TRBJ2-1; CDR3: CASSYSSSPDNEQFF; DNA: TGTGCCAGCAGTTACTCGAGTAGCCCCGACAATGAGCAGTTCTTC
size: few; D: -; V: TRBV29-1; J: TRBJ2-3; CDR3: CSARPMGTDTQYF; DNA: TGCAGCGCCCGACCAATGGGCACAGATACGCAGTATTTT
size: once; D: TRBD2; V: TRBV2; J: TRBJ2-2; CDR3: CASSEVGRAGELFF; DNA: TGTGCCAGCAGTGAAGTAGGGAGGGCCGGGGAGCTGTTTTTT
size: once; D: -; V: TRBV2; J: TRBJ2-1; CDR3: CASRGDGVYNEQFF; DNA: TGTGCCAGCAGGGGGGACGGGGTTTACAATGAGCAGTTCTTC
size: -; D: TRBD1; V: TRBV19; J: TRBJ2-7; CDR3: CASKTGATSYEQYF; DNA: TGTGCCAGTAAAACAGGGGCGACCTCCTACGAGCAGTACTTC
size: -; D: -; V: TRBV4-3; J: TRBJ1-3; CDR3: CASSQDMSSGNTIYF; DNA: TGCGCCAGCAGCCAAGATATGTCCTCTGGAAACACCATATATTTT
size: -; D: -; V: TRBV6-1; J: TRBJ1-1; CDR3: CASSETAMNTEAFF; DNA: TGTGCCAGCAGTGAAACAGCGATGAACACTGAAGCTTTCTTT
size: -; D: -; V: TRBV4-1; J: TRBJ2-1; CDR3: CASSQVPSRLGNEQFF; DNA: TGCGCCAGCAGCCAAGTCCCTAGCCGGTTGGGCAATGAGCAGTTCTTC
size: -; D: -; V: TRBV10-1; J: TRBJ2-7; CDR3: CASSELQGGEQYF; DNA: TGCGCCAGCAGTGAGCTACAGGGAGGCGAGCAGTACTTC
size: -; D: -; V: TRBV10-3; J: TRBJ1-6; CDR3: CAIPTAPYGTPLHF; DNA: TGTGCCATACCGACAGCACCCTACGGCACACCCCTCCACTTT
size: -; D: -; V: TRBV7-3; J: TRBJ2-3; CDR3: CASSLKYTDTQYF; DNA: TGTGCCAGCAGCTTGAAATACACAGATACGCAGTATTTT
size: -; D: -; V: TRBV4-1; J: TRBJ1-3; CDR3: CASSQAPLSSGNTIYF; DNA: TGCGCCAGCAGCCAAGCTCCCCTGAGCTCTGGAAACACCATATATTTT
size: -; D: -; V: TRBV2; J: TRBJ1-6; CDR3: CASSEHYNSPLHF; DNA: TGTGCCAGCAGTGAACACTATAATTCACCCCTCCACTTT
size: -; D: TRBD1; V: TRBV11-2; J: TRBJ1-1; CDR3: CASSFQGVNTEAFF; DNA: TGTGCCAGCAGCTTCCAGGGGGTGAACACTGAAGCTTTCTTT
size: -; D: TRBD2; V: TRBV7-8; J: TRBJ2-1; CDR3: CASSFGLAGNNEQFF; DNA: TGTGCCAGCAGTTTTGGACTAGCGGGGAACAATGAGCAGTTCTTC
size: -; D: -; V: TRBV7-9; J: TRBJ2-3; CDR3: CASSVTDTQYF; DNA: TGTGCCAGCAGCGTTACGGATACGCAGTATTTT
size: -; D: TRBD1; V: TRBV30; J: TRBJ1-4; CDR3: CAWSVPMTGGVEKLFF; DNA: TGTGCCTGGAGTGTACCCATGACAGGGGGCGTTGAAAAACTGTTTTTT
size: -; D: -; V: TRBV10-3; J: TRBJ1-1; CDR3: CAISPTGVANEAFF; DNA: TGTGCCATCAGCCCAACAGGAGTAGCAAATGAAGCTTTCTTT
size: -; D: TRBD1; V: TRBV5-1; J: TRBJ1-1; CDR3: CASSGTGSKDTEAFF; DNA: TGCGCCAGCAGCGGGACAGGGTCCAAGGACACTGAAGCTTTCTTT
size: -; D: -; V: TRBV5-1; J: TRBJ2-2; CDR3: CASSLQAGGNTGELFF; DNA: TGCGCCAGCAGCCTTCAAGCGGGCGGAAACACCGGGGAGCTGTTTTTT
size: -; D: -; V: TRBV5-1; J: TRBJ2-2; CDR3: CASSSGTPTGELFF; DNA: TGCGCCAGCAGCTCCGGGACTCCAACCGGGGAGCTGTTTTTT
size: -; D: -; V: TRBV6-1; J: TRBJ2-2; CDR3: CASSENTRTGELFF; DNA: TGTGCCAGCAGTGAAAACACTAGGACCGGGGAGCTGTTTTTT